This T cell receptor beta chain emerged from a study of identical twins. The ends were cut back, 4 bases at V and 8 bases at J, with 19 bases in the middle. This CDR3 is built from 15 residues. CDR1 is SGDLS, CDR2 YYNGEE, per germline. Using its own MiXCR run on the 5' RACE reads, TCRdb lists one record per CDR3 protein. There are more than 600,000 distinct CDR3 sequences in the sample; 18% occur only once, and roughly 13% lies in the top ten. These data also featured in a second study, about T cells expressing NK-cell markers. That study adds: The study sequenced eight donors, seven HCMV-seropositive and one seronegative. NKG2C+ dominant clonotypes from roughly 6 donors made up about 1.0-8% of CD8+ T cells. Also leading the CD3+CD56-NKG2C+ fraction in a few donors were these clonotypes.

This sequence was found in a woman younger than 35 in good health. Source material: PBMCs. The chain has TRBV9 and TRBJ1-5, with D possibly TRBD1 on 6 matching bases. In DNA form, the CDR3 reads TGTGCCAGCAGCCCGGGGGGAGGGGGTGTCGAGCCCCAGCATTTT. Its translation is CASSPGGGGVEPQHF.